One and the same sample provided the 21 T cell receptor beta chains below, sequenced in a study of blood T cells in healthy people across ages. It was with a sample-barcoded 5' primer and a J-beta primer mix that a second PCR of about 6 to 11 cycles was run. A single record per CDR3 protein comes from TCRdb applying MiXCR to the 5' RACE reads. Among 920,000 or so distinct CDR3 sequences, 35% to 55% were seen once, and the ten largest hold around 18%. Sequenced: blood. The source is a woman aged 60-75 years in good health.

J is TRBJ1-2 and V is TRBV29-1, with D unclear. This CDR3 contains 12 residues. Germline CDR1 is SQVTM and CDR2 is ANQGSEA. Trimming stripped 0 bases from V and 3 bases from J, with 5 bases between. The CDR3 nucleotides read TGCAGCGTTGAAGATAGGGACTATGGCTACACCTTC. It encodes CSVEDRDYGYTF. The variable domain in full, with the rest retrieved from reference TRBV29-1 and TRBJ1-2, is SAVISQKPSRDICQRGTSLTIQCQVDSQVTMMFWYRQQPGQSLTLIATANQGSEATYESGFVIDKFPISRPNLTFSTLTVSNMSPEDSSIYLCSVEDRDYGYTFGSGTRLTVV.

The chain has TRBV6-6 and TRBJ1-1, with D maybe TRBD1 (5 bases). With 8 bases removed from V and 8 bases from J, the gap between germline ends came to 21 bases. The CDR3 spans 14 residues. CDR1 is MNHNY and CDR2 is SVGAGI in the germline V gene (reference sequence). In nucleotides, the CDR3 is TGTGCCAGCTTACCCGGGACTCAGGGAGTGGAAGCTTTCTTT. Protein: CASLPGTQGVEAFF.

The chain couples TRBV30 to TRBJ2-5; either TRBD1 or TRBD2 may fit D (5 bases each). The J call is in doubt because the DNA end fits TRBJ2-1 better. The CDR3 contains 13 residues. The germline gives CDR1 GTSNPN, CDR2 SVGIG (reference sequence). CDR3 sequence reads: CAWSVEGPAEQFF. DNA for the CDR3: TGTGCCTGGAGTGTAGAGGGGCCGGCGGAGCAGTTCTTC.

DNA of the CDR3: TGTGCCAGCATCCAAAACCGTAATAATTCACCCCTCCACTTT. Translation: CASIQNRNNSPLHF. The chain links TRBV2 to TRBJ1-6; no clear D. Between the trimmed V and J ends, which lost 7 bases and 5 bases, there was a span of 12 bases. The CDR3 totals 14 residues. The germline CDR1 and CDR2 sequences are SNHLY and FYNNEI.

The chain combines TRBV5-6 with TRBJ2-7, with D perhaps TRBD2 (5 bases). Looked up from germline, CDR1 is SGHDT and CDR2 is YYEEEE. The V end was cut by 4 bases, the J end by 0 bases, with 14 bases between. The CDR3 totals 15 residues. The CDR3 bases are TGTGCCAGCAGCAAGACTAACGGGATCTCCTACGAGCAGTACTTC. This translates into CASSKTNGISYEQYF.

This clonotype was seen a few times. CDR3 sequence: CASSPFGQVNTEAFF. CDR3 in DNA: TGTGCCAGCAGCCCATTTGGGCAGGTGAACACTGAAGCTTTCTTT. The rearrangement joins TRBV27 to TRBJ1-1, with D unresolved. Germline CDR1 MNHEY, CDR2 SMNVEV (reference sequence). V lost 6 bases, J lost 0 bases, and 14 bases lay in between. The CDR3 is 15 residues long.

V gene TRBV2 combines with J gene TRBJ1-2, with D tentatively TRBD1 (6 bases). Germline V gene lookup returns CDR1 SNHLY and CDR2 FYNNEI. The CDR3 totals 12 residues. Deletions cut 6 bases from V and 8 bases from J, with 13 bases between. The CDR3 is CASRKQGWGYTF. The CDR3 bases are TGTGCCAGCAGGAAACAGGGCTGGGGCTACACCTTC. The full variable domain, rest sourced from reference TRBV2 and TRBJ1-2, is EPEVTQTPSHQVTQMGQEVILRCVPISNHLYFYWYRQILGQKVEFLVSFYNNEISEKSEIFDDQFSVERPDGSNFTLKIRSTKLEDSAMYFCASRKQGWGYTFGSGTRLTVV.

In its sample, this clonotype was seen a few times. This chain connects TRBV4-2 to TRBJ2-3; D perhaps matches TRBD2 (6 bases). Trimming took off 5 bases at V and 3 bases at J, with 30 bases between the two ends. The CDR3 totals 20 residues. Per the germline V gene, CDR1 is LGHNA and CDR2 is YNFKEQ. The CDR3 DNA follows: TGTGCCAGCAGCAATGCACTGGACGAGACCCCGGGAGTCCGTACAGATACGCAGTATTTT. Translating gives CASSNALDETPGVRTDTQYF.

Ten or more counts support this clonotype. The genes are TRBV6-6 and TRBJ2-3; D perhaps matches TRBD1 (6 bases). Germline CDR1 and CDR2: MNHNY and SVGAGI (reference sequence). V lost 5 bases and J 0 bases, leaving 12 bases between the germline ends. The CDR3 loop spans 15 amino acids. The CDR3 is CASSPGTLSTDTQYF. The DNA for the CDR3 is TGTGCCAGCAGTCCCGGGACACTAAGCACAGATACGCAGTATTTT.

This clonotype was seen a handful of times. The chain couples TRBV9 to TRBJ2-7; 8 bases agree with TRBD2. V was clipped by 0 bases and J by 5 bases; unmatched bases: 10. The CDR3 is 16 residues long. The germline CDR1 and CDR2 sequences are SGDLS and YYNGEE. CDR3: CASSVGPGGSKNEQYF. In DNA, the CDR3 is TGTGCCAGCAGCGTAGGACCGGGAGGGTCCAAGAACGAGCAGTACTTC.

This clonotype was seen a single time. This rearrangement joins TRBV7-2 to TRBJ2-4, with TRBD1 matching 7 bases. Gene TRBJ2-7 matches the end of the DNA better, so the J call may be wrong. CDR3 length equals 15 residues. CDR1 is SGHTA and CDR2 is FQGNSA in the germline V gene. The CDR3 nucleotides read TGTGCCAGCAGGGACGGGACAGACTATGCCTGCGAGCAGTACTTC. It yields the protein CASRDGTDYACEQYF.

This clonotype was detected a few times. V is TRBV12-3 or TRBV12-4 and J is TRBJ2-1, with 10 bases lining up with TRBD2. The DNA end is a closer match to TRBJ2-7, so the J assignment may be wrong. The CDR3 is 19 amino acids. CDR3 residues: CASSLALRGLAGAYNEQYF. CDR3 nucleotide sequence: TGTGCCAGCAGTTTAGCGCTTCGGGGGCTAGCGGGGGCCTACAATGAGCAGTACTTC.

The V gene is TRBV20-1, the J gene TRBJ1-1; TRBD1 might be the D (5 bases). The germline CDR1 and CDR2 sequences are DFQATT and SNEGSKA (reference sequence). CDR3 size: 16 residues. Trimming stripped 0 bases from V and 0 bases from J, with 14 bases between. CDR3 amino acids: CSARDHLRGLNTEAFF. For the CDR3, the DNA is TGCAGTGCTAGAGACCACCTGAGGGGCTTGAACACTGAAGCTTTCTTT.

Here the CDR3 reads CASSSYRASTEAFF. For the CDR3, the DNA is TGTGCCAGCAGCTCATACAGGGCTAGCACTGAAGCTTTCTTT. This chain connects TRBV7-9 to TRBJ1-1, with TRBD1 as a possible D gene (6 bases). V was shortened by 4 bases and J by 4 bases, with 13 bases between the two germline ends. This CDR3 contains 14 residues. Germline CDR1 reads SEHNR; CDR2 reads FQNEAQ (reference sequence).

This clonotype has just a few counts. V and J are TRBV20-1 and TRBJ2-7; D gene ambiguous. Trimming removed 3 bases from V and 3 bases from J, with 12 bases in between. The CDR3 loop spans 13 amino acids. Per the germline V gene, CDR1 is DFQATT and CDR2 is SNEGSKA (reference sequence). The DNA of the CDR3 is TGCAGTGCTAGTGATCCCAGGCTCTACGAGCAGTACTTC. It codes for CSASDPRLYEQYF.

The sample holds a few counts of this clonotype. The rearrangement joins TRBV29-1 to TRBJ1-1; 8 bases align to TRBD1. Germline-derived CDR1 and CDR2 are SQVTM and ANQGSEA. This CDR3 has 14 amino acids. Trimming at V came to 0 bases and at J to 6 bases, leaving 6 bases not matched to a gene. The CDR3 spells CSVEDWQGAAEAFF. CDR3 DNA: TGCAGCGTTGAAGATTGGCAGGGGGCAGCTGAAGCTTTCTTT.

The chain joins TRBV7-2 to TRBJ2-3, with 13 positions matching TRBD2. J was trimmed by 7 bases and V by 6 bases; bases with no gene match: 7. Per germline, CDR1 SGHTA and CDR2 FQGNSA. This CDR3 region has 15 residues. This chain's CDR3 is CASSSGLAGVNTQYF. CDR3 coding DNA: TGTGCCAGCAGTTCCGGACTAGCGGGAGTAAATACGCAGTATTTT.

As to this clonotype: One junction end does not reproduce the germline sequence, and a read error may be involved. This chain links TRBV12-3 or TRBV12-4 with TRBJ2-1; either TRBD1 or TRBD2 may supply D (5 bases each). CDR3 length: 12 amino acids. This CDR3 reads CAGSFGGGEQFF. In DNA, the CDR3 is TGTGCCGGCAGTTTTGGGGGTGGTGAGCAGTTCTTC.

The genes are TRBV6-1 and TRBJ1-5; D remains ambiguous. Germline-derived CDR1 and CDR2 are MNHNS and SASEGT. The V end lost 4 bases, the J end lost 0 bases, and 7 bases lay between the germline ends. This CDR3 comprises 14 residues. CDR3 region: CASSVFYSNQPQHF. DNA of the CDR3: TGTGCCAGCAGTGTGTTTTATAGCAATCAGCCCCAGCATTTT.

This rearrangement joins TRBV20-1 to TRBJ2-1, with 8 bases identical to TRBD2. Germline CDR1 and CDR2: DFQATT and SNEGSKA (reference sequence). The CDR3 totals 16 residues. Trimming at V came to 0 bases and at J to 9 bases, leaving 13 bases not matched to a gene. The CDR3 region is CSARDRGTSWVSEQFF. The CDR3, as DNA: TGCAGTGCTAGAGATCGTGGGACTAGTTGGGTCTCTGAGCAGTTCTTC.

The chain combines TRBV10-2 with TRBJ2-7; D unresolved. Trimming took 0 bases from V and 0 from J, leaving 12 bases between them. Germline CDR1 reads WSHSY; CDR2 reads SAAADI. The CDR3 contains 16 residues. The CDR3 spells CASSESKGLSSYEQYF. The CDR3 DNA sequence: TGCGCCAGCAGTGAGTCAAAAGGGCTCAGCTCCTACGAGCAGTACTTC.